The 24 T cell receptor beta chains listed next were all sequenced from one sample in a study of blood T cells in healthy people across ages. Primed by a sample-barcoded 5' primer and a J-beta primer mix, a second PCR proceeded for about 6 to 11 cycles. TCRdb used MiXCR to reprocess the 5' RACE reads, holding one entry per CDR3 protein. This table holds approximately 580,000 distinct CDR3 sequences, about 24% found once. The same sample was also used in a study of T cells of mothers and their children.

Material for sequencing was blood. Receptors were obtained from a boy aged 5-17 years in good health.

The chain carries TRBV21-1 and TRBJ1-4. TRBV21-1 has pseudogene status. There are 16 residues in the CDR3. In DNA, the CDR3 is TGTGCCAGCAGCAAAGAACGCGGGGGGCTTAGTGAAAAACTGTTTTTT. Its translation: CASSKERGGLSEKLFF.

This clonotype was observed many times. The rearrangement links TRBV28 to TRBJ2-1; 9 nucleotides align to TRBD2. This CDR3 region has 16 residues. CDR1 and CDR2 (germline): MDHEN, SYDVKM. The V and J ends lost 6 bases and 7 bases, in that order; junction bases with no gene match: 13. The CDR3 sequence is CASSLTGGRARNEQFF. The CDR3 nucleotides read TGTGCCAGCAGCCTCACGGGCGGGAGGGCCCGGAATGAGCAGTTCTTC.

This clonotype was counted at least ten times. The rearrangement joins TRBV7-9 to TRBJ1-4, with 9 positions matching TRBD1. This CDR3 is built from 14 residues. Trimming cost V 5 bases and J 5 bases; bases outside gene matches: 3. Germline CDR1 reads SEHNR; CDR2 reads FQNEAQ (reference sequence). The CDR3, as DNA: TGTGCCAGCAGCCAGGGACAGGGCAATGAAAAACTGTTTTTT. Translating it yields CASSQGQGNEKLFF.

The V gene is TRBV4-3, the J gene TRBJ2-1; no firm D call. The CDR3 runs 16 residues. V gave up 0 bases and J gave up 3 bases, with 12 bases separating them. Germline V lookup: CDR1 LGHNA, CDR2 YSLEER. Here the CDR3 reads CASSQELYSGYNEQFF. For the CDR3, the DNA is TGCGCCAGCAGCCAAGAGCTTTACTCGGGCTACAATGAGCAGTTCTTC.

The chain combines TRBV4-3 with TRBJ1-1; D is unclear. The V end was cut by 1 base, the J end by 1 base, with 13 bases between. Germline CDR1 reads LGHNA; CDR2 reads YSLEER. This CDR3 has 16 amino acids. In DNA, the CDR3 is TGCGCCAGCAGCCAAGGCGCTCGCGCATCGAACACTGAAGCTTTCTTT. Translating gives CASSQGARASNTEAFF.

The CDR3 region has the DNA TGTGCCAGCAGCTTAGGGCCGTTCTACGAGCAGTACTTC. Protein: CASSLGPFYEQYF. V usage is TRBV7-9 and J usage is TRBJ2-7; D is unresolved. The CDR3 is 13 residues long. The germline V gene has CDR1 SEHNR and CDR2 FQNEAQ (reference sequence). V was trimmed by 1 base and J by 3 bases, leaving 7 bases between them.

Comments on this clonotype: The DNA is omitted, as the CDR3 cannot be located on it reliably, and the CDR3 follows TCRdb's listing. The gene calls are TRBV21-1 and TRBJ2-5; the D call in the table, TRBD1, was not verified against the DNA. TRBV21-1 is annotated as a pseudogene. Termini included, the CDR3 measures 22 amino acids. This CDR3 is CASSKVRMLAEWAGGTQETQYF.

The chain carries TRBV2 and TRBJ2-3; TRBD2 aligns across 8 bases. V shed 5 bases, J shed 5 bases, and the junction held 12 bases outside the gene matches. This CDR3 contains 16 residues. Germline V gene sequence: CDR1 SNHLY, CDR2 FYNNEI. The CDR3 protein is CASSLSAGVYGDTQYF. CDR3 in DNA: TGTGCCAGCAGTCTGTCAGCGGGAGTCTATGGAGATACGCAGTATTTT.

This clonotype was detected a few times. The V gene is TRBV27, the J gene TRBJ2-5; D possibly matches TRBD1 or TRBD2 (5 bases each). The J call may be mistaken, given a closer DNA end match to TRBJ2-7. The CDR3 length is 13 residues. CDR1 MNHEY and CDR2 SMNVEV come from the germline V gene (reference sequence). The CDR3 DNA reads TGTGCCAGCAGTTCGGGGCCTTTTTACGAGCAGTACTTC. Its translation is CASSSGPFYEQYF.

This clonotype was counted only a few times. This chain connects TRBV7-6 to TRBJ2-2, with D tentatively TRBD1 or TRBD2 (5 bases each). From germline, CDR1 is SGHVS and CDR2 FNYEAQ. The V end was cut by 3 bases, the J end by 8 bases, with 19 bases between. This CDR3 comprises 16 residues. The CDR3 loop reads CASSFPGRHTEGELFF. CDR3 in DNA: TGTGCCAGCAGCTTCCCGGGACGTCACACCGAGGGGGAGCTGTTTTTT.

There are a few counts of this clonotype. The chain uses TRBV18 and TRBJ2-7; 9 bases fit TRBD1. The CDR3 runs to 17 residues. Germline V lookup: CDR1 KGHSH, CDR2 LQKENI. V lost 6 bases, J lost 2 bases, and 14 bases stayed unmatched. The CDR3 protein is CASSPPSGTGRTYEQYF. CDR3 sequence (DNA): TGTGCCAGCTCCCCCCCTTCTGGGACAGGGCGAACCTACGAGCAGTACTTC.

The gene calls are TRBV29-1 and TRBJ2-1, with D perhaps matching TRBD1 (5 bases). V gave up 1 base and J gave up 4 bases, with 17 bases separating them. Germline CDR1 reads SQVTM; CDR2 reads ANQGSEA. The CDR3 has 16 residues. In DNA, the CDR3 is TGCAGCGTTGAAGCGACAGATCTCCTCTCTTACAATGAGCAGTTCTTC. Its protein is CSVEATDLLSYNEQFF.

This clonotype was seen ten or more times. In nucleotides, the CDR3 is TGTGCCAGCAGCCAGCAGGGTACGGGGGAGCTGTTTTTT. Translated, it gives CASSQQGTGELFF. The V gene is TRBV3-1, the J gene TRBJ2-2; the D gene is possibly TRBD1 (5 bases). CDR1 is LGHDT, CDR2 YNNKEL, per germline (reference sequence). V was clipped by 3 bases and J by 8 bases, with 10 bases between them. This CDR3 comprises 13 residues. The entire variable domain, with the rest obtained from reference TRBV3-1 and TRBJ2-2, is as follows: DTAVSQTPKYLVTQMGNDKSIKCEQNLGHDTMYWYKQDSKKFLKIMFSYNNKELIINETVPNRFSPKSPDKAHLNLHINSLELGDSAVYFCASSQQGTGELFFGEGSRLTVL.

This clonotype was found a few times. The rearrangement joins TRBV7-2 to TRBJ2-1, with D maybe TRBD1 (6 bases). Trimming removed 5 bases at V and 6 bases at J, with 14 bases between. The CDR3 consists of 14 residues. The germline CDR1 and CDR2 sequences are SGHTA and FQGNSA. The CDR3 region is CASSLRTATNEQFF. CDR3 in DNA: TGTGCCAGCAGCCTCCGGACAGCTACCAATGAGCAGTTCTTC.

As regards this clonotype: One end of the junction varies from germline; a read error may be responsible. This chain connects TRBV5-1 to TRBJ2-7; the D gene could be TRBD1 or TRBD2 (6 bases each). The CDR3 loop spans 16 amino acids. Germline V gene lookup returns CDR1 SGHRS and CDR2 YFSETQ. The CDR3 reads CASREEYGTGAYEQCF. For the CDR3, the DNA is TGCGCCAGCAGGGAAGAGTATGGGACGGGGGCCTACGAGCAGTGCTTC. Full variable domain (missing parts from reference TRBV5-1 and TRBJ2-7): KAGVTQTPRYLIKTRGQQVTLSCSPISGHRSVSWYQQTPGQGLQFLFEYFSETQRNKGNFPGRFSGRQFSNSRSEMNVSTLELGDSALYLCASREEYGTGAYEQCFGPGTRLTVT.

The chain joins TRBV7-6 to TRBJ2-5; 7 positions match TRBD1. Matching the DNA end better, TRBJ2-1 makes the J call doubtful. Germline loops: CDR1 SGHVS, CDR2 FNYEAQ. This CDR3 spans 13 amino acids. CDR3 residues: CASSSGQYDEQFF. CDR3 bases: TGTGCCAGCAGCTCGGGACAGTACGATGAGCAGTTCTTC.

The chain uses TRBV4-1 and TRBJ2-7; D might be TRBD1 or TRBD2, each matching 5 bases. Trimming cost V 1 base and J 4 bases, with 11 bases left between them. CDR3 length: 14 amino acids. Germline CDR1 is MGHRA and CDR2 is YSYEKL. The CDR3 region is CASSQVVREYEQYF. CDR3 sequence (DNA): TGCGCCAGCAGCCAAGTCGTCAGGGAGTACGAGCAGTACTTC.

The chain joins TRBV5-1 to TRBJ2-5; possibly TRBD1 for D (5 bases). TRBJ2-1 matches the DNA end more closely, so the J call is doubtful. Germline CDR1 and CDR2: SGHRS and YFSETQ. The length of the CDR3 is 13 residues. The CDR3 DNA reads TGCGCCAGCAGCTTGGCCTCGGCAGGGTTCCAGTTCTTC. The encoded protein is CASSLASAGFQFF.

In the case of this clonotype: Being one base from a much bigger clone, this may be a read error. The rearrangement links TRBV18 to TRBJ2-5, with a possible D match to TRBD1 (5 bases). TRBJ2-7 explains the end of the DNA better; the J call may be wrong. The CDR3 extends over 13 amino acids. Germline V CDR1 and CDR2: KGHSH, LQKENI. The CDR3 reads CASSPPGDYEQYF. The CDR3, as DNA: TGTGCCAGCTCACCACCAGGGGACTACGAGCAGTACTTC.

The V gene is TRBV29-1, the J gene TRBJ2-5; tentatively, D is TRBD2 (5 bases). Gene TRBJ2-1 matches the end of the DNA better, so the J call may be wrong. The CDR3 runs 11 residues. Germline CDR1 is SQVTM and CDR2 is ANQGSEA. CDR3 amino acids: CSAERDNEQFF. Here the CDR3 DNA reads TGCAGCGCCGAGAGGGACAATGAGCAGTTCTTC.

This chain joins TRBV9 and TRBJ1-3; D unresolved. Trimming stripped 6 bases from V and 9 bases from J, with 19 bases between. The CDR3 sequence is 14 residues long. Germline V gives CDR1 SGDLS, CDR2 YYNGEE. The CDR3 spells CASTDPGRRGTIYF. The DNA of the CDR3 is TGTGCCAGCACCGATCCCGGACGTCGCGGCACCATATATTTT. The full variable domain, rest sourced from reference TRBV9 and TRBJ1-3, is DSGVTQTPKHLITATGQRVTLRCSPRSGDLSVYWYQQSLDQGLQFLIQYYNGEERAKGNILERFSAQQFPDLHSELNLSSLELGDSALYFCASTDPGRRGTIYFGEGSWLTVV.

The CDR3 protein is CASSQEQGYEQFF. CDR3 nucleotide sequence: TGTGCCAGCAGCCAAGAACAGGGCTATGAGCAGTTCTTC. The rearrangement uses TRBV4-2 and TRBJ2-1; tentatively, D is TRBD1 (6 bases). Germline V CDR1 and CDR2: LGHNA, YNFKEQ. The V end lost 0 bases, the J end lost 8 bases, and 8 bases lay between the germline ends. The CDR3 is 13 residues long.

A single count supports this clonotype. The genes are TRBV20-1 and TRBJ1-4, with 8 bases that match TRBD1. The CDR3 covers 14 residues. Germline CDR1 DFQATT, CDR2 SNEGSKA (reference sequence). With 6 bases clipped from V and 7 bases from J, the junction kept 10 bases outside the gene matches. The CDR3 reads CSARSDRASEKLFF. Written as DNA, the CDR3 is TGCAGTGCCAGATCGGACAGGGCAAGTGAAAAACTGTTTTTT.

The sample holds a few counts of this clonotype. The CDR3 DNA follows: TGTGCCAGCAGCCGGGGTAGCGGGGCCTACGAGCAGTACTTC. Its translation: CASSRGSGAYEQYF. The V gene is TRBV7-2, the J gene TRBJ2-7, with TRBD2 matching 8 bases. The V gene's germline CDR1 is SGHTA and CDR2 FQGNSA. CDR3 size: 14 residues. The J segment lost 2 bases and the V segment lost 5 bases, leaving 5 bases of the junction unmatched.